The 15 T cell receptor beta chains in this list originate from one sample, sequenced in a study of blood T cell repertoires in COVID-19. This table comes from immunoSEQ multiplex PCR, and its TCRdb copy is limited to in-frame clones, with some not included. The sample lists under 80,000 clones; 80% to 95% were seen once. Sequencing used peripheral blood. These TCRs come from a human donor in a cohort sampled during active COVID-19.

The rearrangement uses TRBV12-5 and TRBJ1-1; 7 bases match TRBD1. The CDR3 length is 13 residues. Germline assignment: CDR1 LGHNT and CDR2 FRNRAP. The trim removed 1 base at V and 4 bases at J, leaving 0 bases unmatched. CDR3 nucleotides: TGTGCTAGTGGTTTGGAGGGGGCCACTGAAGCTTTCTTT. Translated, it gives CASGLEGATEAFF.

This chain joins TRBV27 and TRBJ2-7, with D possibly TRBD2 on 6 matching bases. CDR1 MNHEY and CDR2 SMNVEV come from the germline V gene (reference sequence). The germline V and J ends were trimmed by 3 bases and 5 bases, with 14 bases remaining between them. CDR3 length: 14 amino acids. The CDR3 bases are TGTGCCAGCAGTTTGGTGGGGGGTCCCAACGAGCAGTACTTC. It specifies CASSLVGGPNEQYF.

The chain employs TRBV27 and TRBJ2-7, with a tentative D call TRBD2 (6 bases). With 7 bases removed from V and 4 bases from J, the gap between germline ends came to 20 bases. Looked up from germline, CDR1 is MNHEY and CDR2 is SMNVEV (reference sequence). The length of the CDR3 is 15 residues. CDR3 sequence: CASTETGTALYEQYF. As DNA, the CDR3 is TGTGCCAGCACAGAGACCGGGACTGCGCTTTACGAGCAGTACTTC.

The chain couples TRBV7-2 to TRBJ2-2, with D possibly being TRBD2 (6 bases). The V gene's germline CDR1 is SGHTA and CDR2 FQGNSA. The CDR3 spans 15 residues. The V gene lost 5 bases and the J gene lost 0 bases, with 10 bases spanning the gap. The CDR3 nucleotides read TGTGCCAGCAGCCGGGACTTGACGAACACCGGGGAGCTGTTTTTT. The encoded protein is CASSRDLTNTGELFF.

This chain uses TRBV18 with TRBJ2-2; D may be TRBD1 (5 bases). Germline CDR1 and CDR2: KGHSH and LQKENI. The ends were cut back, 2 bases at V and 2 bases at J, with 9 bases in the middle. The CDR3 runs 15 residues. CDR3 protein: CASSPLDTNTGELFF. CDR3 bases: TGTGCCAGCTCACCATTGGACACTAACACCGGGGAGCTGTTTTTT. The variable domain in full, completed from reference TRBV18 and TRBJ2-2, reads NAGVMQNPRHLVRRRGQEARLRCSPMKGHSHVYWYRQLPEEGLKFMVYLQKENIIDESGMPKERFSAEFPKEGPSILRIQQVVRGDSAAYFCASSPLDTNTGELFFGEGSRLTVL.

The chain carries TRBV6-5 and TRBJ1-6; the D is unclear. Per the germline V gene, CDR1 is MNHEY and CDR2 is SVGAGI. The germline V and J ends were trimmed by 0 bases and 0 bases, with 6 bases remaining between them. CDR3 size: 16 residues. CDR3 coding DNA: TGTGCCAGCAGTTACTCCCAGAACTCCTATAATTCACCCCTCCACTTT. Translating gives CASSYSQNSYNSPLHF.

The rearrangement uses TRBV4-1 and TRBJ1-6, with 7 bases identical to TRBD1. The CDR3 loop spans 17 amino acids. From germline, CDR1 is MGHRA and CDR2 YSYEKL. V lost 1 base and J lost 9; bases outside the gene matches: 12. In nucleotides, the CDR3 is TGCGCCAGCAGCCAAGGACAGGGATACAGATTAACTTCACCCCTCCACTTT. Its translation is CASSQGQGYRLTSPLHF.

The chain has TRBV7-6 and TRBJ2-6, with D possibly being TRBD1 (6 bases). Trimming removed 1 base from V and 0 bases from J, with 10 bases in between. The CDR3 sequence is 17 residues long. Germline V gives CDR1 SGHVS, CDR2 FNYEAQ. The CDR3 DNA reads as TGTGCCAGCAGCTTAGACGGACAGTCCTCTGGGGCCAACGTCCTGACTTTC. Encoded protein: CASSLDGQSSGANVLTF.

The rearrangement joins TRBV7-2 to TRBJ1-2; no reliable D call. The V end was cut by 5 bases, the J end by 8 bases, with 12 bases between. This CDR3 has 12 residues. Looked up from germline, CDR1 is SGHTA and CDR2 is FQGNSA. CDR3: CASSPSRVGYTF. The CDR3 nucleotides read TGTGCCAGCAGCCCTAGCCGGGTAGGCTACACCTTC.

The sample holds one count of this clone. The chain couples TRBV7-3 to TRBJ2-5; 8 nucleotides line up with TRBD2. J lost 2 bases, V lost 2 bases, and 4 bases had no gene match. The germline V gene encodes CDR1 SGHTA and CDR2 FQGTGA. This CDR3 has 15 residues. The CDR3 sequence is CASSLVSGEQETQYF. Here the CDR3 DNA reads TGTGCCAGCAGCTTAGTTAGCGGGGAACAAGAGACCCAGTACTTC.

This clone was observed a few times. The rearrangement uses TRBV7-3 and TRBJ2-1; 8 bases are a match to TRBD2. The CDR3 totals 16 residues. V lost 5 bases, J lost 4 bases, and 10 bases stayed unmatched. CDR1 and CDR2 from the germline V gene are SGHTA and FQGTGA. The CDR3 DNA reads TGTGCCAGCAGCCCGAATGCTGGGACTAGTTACAATGAGCAGTTCTTC. Translation gives CASSPNAGTSYNEQFF.

The chain combines TRBV7-2 with TRBJ1-3; 9 bases are shared with TRBD1. V shed 6 bases, J shed 0 bases, and the junction held 3 bases outside the gene matches. The germline CDR1 and CDR2 sequences are SGHTA and FQGNSA. The CDR3 loop spans 15 amino acids. The CDR3 protein is CASSSTGGSGNTIYF. CDR3 sequence (DNA): TGTGCCAGCAGTTCGACAGGGGGCTCTGGAAACACCATATATTTT.

The V call is TRBV5-5, the J call TRBJ2-5; TRBD2 matches at 14 bases. The CDR3 has 15 amino acids. The V gene's germline CDR1 is SGHKS and CDR2 YYEKEE (reference sequence). The V segment lost 3 bases and the J segment 4 bases; nucleotides outside the gene matches: 2. In nucleotides, the CDR3 is TGTGCCAGCAGCTCCGGGACTAGCGGGGGAGAGACCCAGTACTTC. This translates into CASSSGTSGGETQYF.

The gene calls are TRBV9 and TRBJ2-7, with a possible D match to TRBD2 (6 bases). V was shortened by 0 bases and J by 3 bases, with 7 bases between the two germline ends. The germline V gene has CDR1 SGDLS and CDR2 YYNGEE. The CDR3 consists of 13 residues. The CDR3, as DNA: TGTGCCAGCAGCGTAGGGCGGGACTACGAGCAGTACTTC. Translation gives CASSVGRDYEQYF.

This sequence joins TRBV7-3 and TRBJ1-6, with TRBD1 matching over 8 bases. V gave up 5 bases and J gave up 6 bases; unmatched junction bases: 6. The CDR3 runs to 15 residues. The germline CDR1 and CDR2 sequences are SGHTA and FQGTGA. This CDR3 is CASSSSTGVNSPLHF. CDR3 DNA sequence: TGTGCCAGCAGCAGCTCGACAGGGGTTAATTCACCCCTCCACTTT.